The clone carrying this T cell receptor beta chain appeared a few times. The run depth of the assay was deep. Several immunoSEQ plates received, in even portions, the genomic DNA of each subset. Method: immunoSEQ multiplex PCR; TCRdb's copy keeps in-frame clones and lacks some. There are about 600,000 clones in the sample; around 78% occur only once, and 9.5% to 15% lies in the top ten. This record belongs to a study of shared clonotypes between healthy human individuals. The donor cohort consisted entirely of Caucasian adults residing in Nashville, Tennessee. Around 90 million PBMCs per unsorted sample were used for genomic DNA. Germline lookup yields CDR1 LNHDA and CDR2 SQIVND (reference sequence). This CDR3 spans 12 amino acids. The V and J ends lost 3 bases and 9 bases respectively, with 9 bases between them.

This clonotype was sampled from a woman aged 40 to 50 in good health. Some clones in this sample may be carry-over from other donors' samples. This chain links TRBV19 with TRBJ2-1, with D uncertain. Input material: PBMCs. The CDR3 loop is CASSIGPVEQFF. DNA for the CDR3: TGTGCCAGTAGTATCGGCCCTGTTGAGCAGTTCTTC.